This T cell receptor beta chain was identified during a study of T-cell reconstitution after alpha-beta-depleted transplantation in children. This CDR3 has 13 residues. Germline CDR1 is SQVTM and CDR2 is ANQGSEA. V lost 4 bases and J 5 bases, leaving 11 bases between the germline ends. Molecular barcoding with unique molecular identifiers was used for the TCRbeta library. MiXCR, applied by TCRdb to the PCR reads, yields one record per CDR3 protein. In the table there are a few hundred thousand distinct CDR3 sequences, 10% to 15% of which are singletons. This clonotype came up many times. The sequencing here drew on PBMCs, taken from the stem cell graft. The source is a human donor who donated a stem cell graft to a child with Fanconi anemia. The chain joins TRBV29-1 to TRBJ2-2; weak D call: TRBD1 (5 bases). The CDR3 region has the DNA TGCAGCGTTGGACAGAGAATAACCGGGGAGCTGTTTTTT. It specifies CSVGQRITGELFF.